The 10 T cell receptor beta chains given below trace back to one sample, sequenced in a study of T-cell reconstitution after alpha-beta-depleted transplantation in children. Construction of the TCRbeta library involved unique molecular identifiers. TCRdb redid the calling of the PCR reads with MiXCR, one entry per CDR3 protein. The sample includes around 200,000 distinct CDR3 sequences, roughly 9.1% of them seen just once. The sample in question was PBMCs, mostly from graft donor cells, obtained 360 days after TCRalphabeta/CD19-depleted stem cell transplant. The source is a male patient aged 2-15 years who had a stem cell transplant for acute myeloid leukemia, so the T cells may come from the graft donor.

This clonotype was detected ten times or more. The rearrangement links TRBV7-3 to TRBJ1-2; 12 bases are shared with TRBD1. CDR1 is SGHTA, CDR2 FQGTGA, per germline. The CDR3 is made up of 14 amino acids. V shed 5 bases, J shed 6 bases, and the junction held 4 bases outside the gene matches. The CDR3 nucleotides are TGTGCCAGCAGCACGGGACAGGGGGCGGATGGCTACACCTTC. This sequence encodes CASSTGQGADGYTF.

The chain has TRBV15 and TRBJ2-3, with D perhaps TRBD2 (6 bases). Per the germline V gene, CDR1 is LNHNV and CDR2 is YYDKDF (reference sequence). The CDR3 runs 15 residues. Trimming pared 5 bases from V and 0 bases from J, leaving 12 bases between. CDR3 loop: CATSFRAGSTDTQYF. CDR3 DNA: TGTGCCACCAGCTTCCGAGCGGGTAGCACAGATACGCAGTATTTT.

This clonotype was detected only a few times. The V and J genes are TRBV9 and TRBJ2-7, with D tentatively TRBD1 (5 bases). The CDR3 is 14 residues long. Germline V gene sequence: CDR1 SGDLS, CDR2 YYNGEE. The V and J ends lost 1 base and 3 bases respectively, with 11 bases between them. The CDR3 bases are TGTGCCAGCAGCGTAACATCGACAGTCTACGAGCAGTACTTC. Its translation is CASSVTSTVYEQYF. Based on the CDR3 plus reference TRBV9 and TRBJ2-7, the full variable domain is DSGVTQTPKHLITATGQRVTLRCSPRSGDLSVYWYQQSLDQGLQFLIQYYNGEERAKGNILERFSAQQFPDLHSELNLSSLELGDSALYFCASSVTSTVYEQYFGPGTRLTVT.

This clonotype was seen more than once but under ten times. Here the CDR3 DNA reads TGTGCCAGCAGCTGGGGGGGGAACTCGGGGGAGCTGTTTTTT. This gives the protein CASSWGGNSGELFF. The chain uses TRBV7-3 and TRBJ2-2; 7 bases fit TRBD2. The CDR3 is 14 residues long. Per the germline V gene, CDR1 is SGHTA and CDR2 is FQGTGA. The ends lost 4 bases at V and 8 bases at J; junction bases unmatched: 7.

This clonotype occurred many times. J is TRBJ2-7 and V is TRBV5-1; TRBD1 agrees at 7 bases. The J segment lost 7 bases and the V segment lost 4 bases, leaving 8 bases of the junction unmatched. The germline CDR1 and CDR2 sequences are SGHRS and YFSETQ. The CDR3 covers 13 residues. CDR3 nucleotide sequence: TGCGCCAGCAGCCTGACAGGGTCGGGAGAGCAGTACTTC. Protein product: CASSLTGSGEQYF.

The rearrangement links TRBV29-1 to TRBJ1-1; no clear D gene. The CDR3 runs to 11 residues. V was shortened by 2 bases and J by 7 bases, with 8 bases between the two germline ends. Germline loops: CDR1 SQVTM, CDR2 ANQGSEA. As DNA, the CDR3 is TGCAGCGTTGAACAGGCCAGTGAAGCTTTCTTT. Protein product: CSVEQASEAFF.

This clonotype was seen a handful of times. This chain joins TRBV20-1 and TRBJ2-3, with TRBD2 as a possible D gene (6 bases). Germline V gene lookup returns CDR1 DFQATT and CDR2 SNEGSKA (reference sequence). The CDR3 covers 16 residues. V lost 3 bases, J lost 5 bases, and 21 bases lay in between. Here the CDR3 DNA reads TGCAGTGCTAGGGGACCCGGACTAAGCGCTTTAGATACGCAGTATTTT. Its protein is CSARGPGLSALDTQYF.

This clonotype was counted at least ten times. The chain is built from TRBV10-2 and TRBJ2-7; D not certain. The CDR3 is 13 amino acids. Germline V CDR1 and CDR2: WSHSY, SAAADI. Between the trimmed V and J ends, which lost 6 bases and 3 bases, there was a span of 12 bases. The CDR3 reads CASRLGPNYEQYF. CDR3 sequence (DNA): TGCGCCAGCAGGCTAGGGCCGAACTACGAGCAGTACTTC.

For the CDR3, the DNA is TGTGCCAGCAGCCCCCAGGGTATCGATGAAAAACTGTTTTTT. Translated: CASSPQGIDEKLFF. The rearrangement joins TRBV11-2 to TRBJ1-4, with a weak D call TRBD1 (5 bases). Germline V lookup: CDR1 SGHAT, CDR2 FQNNGV. The CDR3 runs to 14 residues. The V gene lost 5 bases and the J gene lost 6 bases, with 13 bases spanning the gap.

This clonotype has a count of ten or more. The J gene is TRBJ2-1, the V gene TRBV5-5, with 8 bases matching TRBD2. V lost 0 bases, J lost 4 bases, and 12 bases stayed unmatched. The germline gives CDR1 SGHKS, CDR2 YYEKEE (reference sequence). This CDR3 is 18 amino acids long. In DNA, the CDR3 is TGTGCCAGCAGCTTGGTCGGGGGGGCAAGAGGGGGGTACAATGAGCAGTTCTTC. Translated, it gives CASSLVGGARGGYNEQFF. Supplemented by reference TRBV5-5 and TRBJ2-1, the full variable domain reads DAGVTQSPTHLIKTRGQQVTLRCSPISGHKSVSWYQQVLGQGPQFIFQYYEKEERGRGNFPDRFSARQFPNYSSELNVNALLLGDSALYLCASSLVGGARGGYNEQFFGPGTRLTVL.